These 24 T cell receptor beta chains came from one sample sequenced in a study of CD8+CD57+ T cells in acquired aplastic anemia. Profiling of TCR beta VDJ combinations and CDR3 sequences used genomic DNA as template. MiXCR was run by TCRdb on the reads, yielding one entry per CDR3 protein. Of some 160,000 distinct CDR3 sequences listed, around half are singletons. Sequenced patients had shown CD8+CD57+ cell expansion by flow cytometry. Sequencing was performed on sorted CD4+, CD8+, or CD8+CD57+ T cells (not recorded which) from PBMCs. The receptors were sampled from a human donor with aplastic anemia.

The J gene is TRBJ1-1, the V gene TRBV19; 10 bases are a match to TRBD1. CDR3 size: 17 residues. Germline lookup yields CDR1 LNHDA and CDR2 SQIVND (reference sequence). Trimming took 3 bases from V and 1 from J; bases not matched to a gene: 8. The CDR3 spells CASSIRTGGAGNTEAFF. The CDR3 nucleotides read TGTGCCAGTAGTATTCGGACAGGGGGTGCAGGGAACACTGAAGCTTTCTTT.

This clonotype was counted at least ten times. The chain uses TRBV14 and TRBJ2-5; D not certain. The length of the CDR3 is 12 residues. V lost 0 bases to trimming and J lost 5 bases, with 4 bases between them. Germline values: CDR1 SGHDN, CDR2 FVKESK. This CDR3 reads CASSQEYETQYF. The CDR3 coding sequence is TGTGCCAGCAGCCAAGAATACGAGACCCAGTACTTC. Filled out from reference TRBV14 and TRBJ2-5, the complete variable domain reads EAGVTQFPSHSVIEKGQTVTLRCDPISGHDNLYWYRRVMGKEIKFLLHFVKESKQDESGMPNNRFLAERTGGTYSTLKVQPAELEDSGVYFCASSQEYETQYFGPGTRLLVL.

This clonotype was seen ten or more times. The gene calls are TRBV20-1 and TRBJ2-3, with D possibly matching TRBD2 (5 bases). The CDR3 sequence is 14 residues long. CDR1 and CDR2 (germline): DFQATT, SNEGSKA (reference sequence). V shed 5 bases and J shed 0 bases, with 12 bases lying between them. CDR3 residues: CSALLAGSTDTQYF. Written as DNA, the CDR3 is TGCAGTGCTCTCCTTGCGGGTAGCACAGATACGCAGTATTTT.

Worth noting for this clonotype: One end of the junction is discordant with germline, which a read error may explain. The V gene is TRBV20-1, the J gene TRBJ2-1; perhaps TRBD2 as D (6 bases). This CDR3 is 16 amino acids long. In germline, CDR1 is DFQATT, CDR2 SNEGSKA (reference sequence). In DNA, the CDR3 is TGCGGTGCTAGAGCCTGGAGGGCGGGACCCTCCAATGAGCAATTCTTC. Translating it yields CGARAWRAGPSNEQFF.

The chain has TRBV2 and TRBJ1-1; D not certain. The CDR3 covers 12 residues. Germline CDR1 and CDR2: SNHLY and FYNNEI. Trimming removed 9 bases at V and 5 bases at J, with 13 bases between. This CDR3 reads CARTPLGTEAFF. CDR3 DNA sequence: TGTGCCAGAACCCCCCTTGGGACTGAAGCTTTCTTT.

This clonotype was recorded many times. The chain uses TRBV6-1 and TRBJ1-6; D call uncertain. The CDR3 has 13 residues. From germline, CDR1 is MNHNS and CDR2 SASEGT. V shed 2 bases and J shed 11 bases, with 10 bases lying between them. The CDR3 DNA reads as TGTGCCAGCAGTGAATTTTCAGGTACACCCCTCCACTTT. This encodes CASSEFSGTPLHF.

This clonotype was recorded many times. This rearrangement joins TRBV19 to TRBJ1-3, with 8 bases lining up with TRBD1. V was pared by 4 bases and J by 3 bases, with 5 bases of the junction left unmatched. There are 15 residues in the CDR3. The V gene's germline CDR1 is LNHDA and CDR2 SQIVND (reference sequence). CDR3 amino acids: CASSTTGTGGNTIYF. CDR3 bases: TGTGCCAGTAGTACCACCGGGACAGGTGGAAACACCATATATTTT.

To note about this clonotype: A much larger clone lies a single base off, so this may be a read error. The CDR3 carries no conserved terminal phenylalanine or tryptophan, so it likely arises from a read error. The chain carries TRBV10-3 and TRBJ1-1; perhaps TRBD1 as D (5 bases). The CDR3 runs 14 residues. CDR1 is ENHRY and CDR2 is SYGVKD in the germline V gene. Deletions cut 7 bases from V and 0 bases from J, with 12 bases between. CDR3 residues: CAITTDRLNTEAFL. The CDR3 DNA reads TGTGCCATCACTACAGACAGACTGAACACTGAAGCTTTCCTT.

The chain joins TRBV2 to TRBJ1-5; tentatively, D is TRBD1 (5 bases). Between the trimmed V and J ends, which lost 4 bases and 4 bases, there was a span of 11 bases. The germline V gene has CDR1 SNHLY and CDR2 FYNNEI. The CDR3 has 14 amino acids. The DNA for the CDR3 is TGTGCCAGCAGTGCGGGGGACGGGAATCAGCCCCAGCATTTT. Translation gives CASSAGDGNQPQHF.

This clonotype was recorded at least ten times. In DNA, the CDR3 is TGTGCCAGCCAGCGAGACCCTGGGACTGAAGCTTTCTTT. As protein: CASQRDPGTEAFF. The chain links TRBV19 to TRBJ1-1; D is unresolved. V was clipped by 9 bases and J by 5 bases, with 16 bases between them. Germline CDR1 and CDR2: LNHDA and SQIVND (reference sequence). The CDR3 is made up of 13 amino acids.

Concerning this clonotype itself: A much larger clone lies one base from this, so it may be a read error. The rearrangement links TRBV5-1 to TRBJ1-4; D is ambiguous. CDR3 size: 17 residues. The germline V gene has CDR1 SGHRS and CDR2 YFSETQ. This CDR3 reads CASSLAGQAATNEKLSF. DNA of the CDR3: TGCGCCAGCAGCTTGGCCGGCCAGGCTGCAACTAATGAAAAACTGTCTTTT.

This chain connects TRBV6-1 to TRBJ2-1; D is uncertain. The V gene's germline CDR1 is MNHNS and CDR2 SASEGT. The CDR3 is made up of 14 amino acids. With 3 bases removed from V and 7 bases from J, the gap between germline ends came to 13 bases. The CDR3 DNA is TGTGCCAGCAGTGACCCACACTCGATTAATGAGCAGTTCTTC. Its translation: CASSDPHSINEQFF.

This clonotype appeared many times. The rearrangement uses TRBV19 and TRBJ1-2; TRBD1 is a possible D gene (6 bases). The germline gives CDR1 LNHDA, CDR2 SQIVND (reference sequence). The V and J ends lost 7 bases and 7 bases respectively, with 19 bases between them. This CDR3 comprises 14 residues. The CDR3 sequence: CASNREPGARGYTF. In DNA form, the CDR3 reads TGTGCCAGTAATCGCGAGCCGGGGGCCCGTGGCTACACCTTC.

This clonotype appeared a few times. Since a much larger clone is just one base distant, this may be a read error. The gene calls are TRBV11-1 and TRBJ2-1; TRBD1 aligns across 8 bases. The J segment lost 9 bases and the V segment lost 6 bases, leaving 10 bases of the junction unmatched. This CDR3 contains 14 residues. CDR1 and CDR2 (germline): SGHAT, FQDESV (reference sequence). In DNA form, the CDR3 reads TGTGCCAGCAGGTACTTAACAGGGGGATCTGAGCAGTTCTTC. This sequence encodes CASRYLTGGSEQFF.

This clonotype was found many times. This chain links TRBV20-1 with TRBJ2-1; D gene unclear. CDR3 size: 19 residues. The V and J ends lost 0 bases and 0 bases respectively, with 21 bases between them. The germline gives CDR1 DFQATT, CDR2 SNEGSKA (reference sequence). The CDR3 loop reads CSARDLVDTIARSYNEQFF. In DNA form, the CDR3 reads TGCAGTGCTAGAGATCTAGTCGATACGATTGCCCGCTCCTACAATGAGCAGTTCTTC.

This clonotype was seen ten or more times. This sequence joins TRBV7-2 and TRBJ1-2; the D is unclear. V was trimmed by 4 bases and J by 5 bases, leaving 11 bases between them. CDR3 length: 13 amino acids. Germline V gene sequence: CDR1 SGHTA, CDR2 FQGNSA. CDR3 in DNA: TGTGCCAGCAGCTCATCCGTGTCTTATGGCTACACCTTC. Its protein is CASSSSVSYGYTF.

The chain is built from TRBV7-9 and TRBJ2-5, with no clear D. Germline values: CDR1 SEHNR, CDR2 FQNEAQ (reference sequence). Between the trimmed V and J ends, which lost 0 bases and 4 bases, there was a span of 12 bases. The CDR3 contains 15 residues. Written as DNA, the CDR3 is TGTGCCAGCAGCTTAGCGCGTCCGACCCCAGAGACCCAGTACTTC. Its protein is CASSLARPTPETQYF.

The chain joins TRBV3-1 to TRBJ2-3, with D perhaps matching TRBD1 or TRBD2 (5 bases each). The V and J ends lost 8 bases and 0 bases respectively, with 15 bases between them. Germline V gene sequence: CDR1 LGHDT, CDR2 YNNKEL (reference sequence). The length of the CDR3 is 15 residues. The CDR3 nucleotides read TGTGCCAGCCAATGGGGGACGTCTAGCACAGATACGCAGTATTTT. Its translation: CASQWGTSSTDTQYF.

The J gene is TRBJ2-7, the V gene TRBV6-5; TRBD1 matches 7 bases. Losses at the gene ends were 3 bases for V and 4 bases for J; bases not matched to a gene: 3. This CDR3 is built from 13 residues. Germline assignment: CDR1 MNHEY and CDR2 SVGAGI. The DNA of the CDR3 is TGTGCCAGCAGTTATCGACAGGGATACGAGCAGTACTTC. Translation: CASSYRQGYEQYF.

V usage is TRBV7-9 and J usage is TRBJ1-2, with D possibly TRBD1 on 5 matching bases. This CDR3 has 12 amino acids. Germline loops: CDR1 SEHNR, CDR2 FQNEAQ (reference sequence). V lost 5 bases, J lost 4 bases, and 8 bases lay in between. The CDR3 protein is CASSPGIYGYTF. In DNA, the CDR3 is TGTGCCAGCAGCCCAGGGATCTATGGCTACACCTTC.

This clonotype has only a few counts. Germline is not matched at one junction end, which may reflect a read error. The rearrangement links TRBV6-5 to TRBJ1-2; 10 bases are shared with TRBD1. The CDR3 spans 14 residues. Germline CDR1 and CDR2: MNHEY and SVGAGI. The CDR3 DNA is TGTGCCTGCAGTTTTCGACAGGGGGCTGACGGCTACACCTTC. Translating gives CACSFRQGADGYTF.

At least ten counts were recorded for this clonotype. The CDR3: CASSAGQGKPQHF. CDR3 sequence (DNA): TGCGCCAGCAGCGCGGGACAGGGGAAGCCCCAGCATTTT. The chain uses TRBV4-1 and TRBJ1-5, with 10 nucleotides matching TRBD1. CDR1 is MGHRA, CDR2 YSYEKL, per germline. The J segment lost 8 bases and the V segment lost 5 bases, leaving 3 bases of the junction unmatched. This CDR3 spans 13 amino acids.

The rearrangement links TRBV4-3 to TRBJ1-1; TRBD1 might be the D (5 bases). Germline assignment: CDR1 LGHNA and CDR2 YSLEER. Trimming stripped 0 bases from V and 13 bases from J, with 21 bases between. The length of the CDR3 is 15 residues. The CDR3 coding sequence is TGCGCCAGCAGCCAAGACCCACTTGGGACGGTGAGGCTTTTCTTT. Its protein product is CASSQDPLGTVRLFF.

Details on this clonotype: No conserved phenylalanine or tryptophan ends this CDR3, so it is likely a read error. V and J are TRBV5-1 and TRBJ2-5; 8 bases are shared with TRBD1. The CDR3 totals 15 residues. Germline values: CDR1 SGHRS, CDR2 YFSETQ. The J segment lost 5 bases and the V segment lost 2 bases, leaving 8 bases of the junction unmatched. CDR3 sequence (DNA): TGCGCCAGCAGCTTATTCCAGGGGGCGAAGGAGACCCAGTACTCC. Amino acid sequence: CASSLFQGAKETQYS.